The entry below describes one TCR beta chain. Sequencing was designed to attain a depth spanning 1 in 200,000 to 1 in 1 million T cells. The protocol was immunoSEQ multiplex PCR, while the TCRdb copy is restricted to in-frame clones and leaves out a portion. The table shows around 310,000 clones, with about 80% occurring only once. The sample is drawn from a study of cytotoxic CD8 clonotypes in ibrutinib-treated CLL. Cryopreserved PBMCs supplied 1.5 to 2.5 micrograms of genomic DNA for TCR beta libraries. Losses at the gene ends were 0 bases for V and 6 bases for J; bases not matched to a gene: 6. Per germline, CDR1 GTSNPN and CDR2 SVGIG (reference sequence). The CDR3 runs 14 residues.

The rearrangement links TRBV30 to TRBJ1-1; 8 bases match TRBD1. Source: PBMCs, taken before ibrutinib treatment. The receptor was derived from a human donor with chronic lymphocytic leukemia. In nucleotides, the CDR3 is TGTGCCTGGAGTGTAATACAGGGGGTCGCTGAAGCTTTCTTT. Translation gives CAWSVIQGVAEAFF. Looking up the rest from reference TRBV30 and TRBJ1-1 gives the full variable domain: SQTIHQWPATLVQPVGSPLSLECTVEGTSNPNLYWYRQAAGRGLQLLFYSVGIGQISSEVPQNLSASRPQDRQFILSSKKLLLSDSGFYLCAWSVIQGVAEAFFGQGTRLTVV.